A selection of T cell receptor beta chains follows, all from one sample in a study of cytomegalovirus exposure and HLA in healthy donors. Only in-frame clones appear in the TCRdb table, and some are missing; sequencing was by immunoSEQ multiplex PCR. The sample shows 150,000 to 200,000 clones, more than 60% of them seen only once. Sequencing was done on a sample of PBMCs. The receptor source for this set is a woman aged 35 to 49 in good health and CMV-seropositive. Both conserved end residues are part of each CDR3. Each record gives: V gene, D gene, J gene, clone size, CDR3 protein, CDR3 DNA. D genes are given only for firm matches. A row's size may be missing; if present it is once, few, many or a size class.

>TRBV15|TRBD2|TRBJ2-1|NA
CATSRDSFGGSPYNEQFF
TGTGCCACCAGCAGAGATTCCTTCGGCGGGAGCCCCTACAATGAGCAGTTCTTC
>TRBV5-1|TRBD1|TRBJ1-1|NA
CASILSPGQTITEAFF
TGCGCCAGCATCTTGTCCCCGGGACAGACGATCACTGAAGCTTTCTTT
>TRBV30|TRBD2|TRBJ2-7|NA
CAWSPGLAGFEQYF
TGTGCCTGGAGCCCGGGACTAGCGGGTTTCGAGCAGTACTTC
>TRBV7-9|TRBD1|TRBJ1-6|once
CASSLLRETGVMPLHF
TGTGCCAGCAGCTTACTCCGGGAGACAGGGGTAATGCCCCTCCACTTT
>TRBV9|NA|TRBJ2-2|NA
CASSVVGGVAGELFF
TGTGCCAGCAGCGTAGTAGGGGGAGTCGCCGGGGAGCTGTTTTTT
>TRBV27|TRBD1|TRBJ1-6|NA
CASSLGQGTPLHF
TGTGCCAGCAGTTTGGGACAGGGGACACCCCTCCACTTT
>TRBV7-2|TRBD1|TRBJ1-2|NA
CASSWMGTGSSGYTF
TGTGCCAGCAGCTGGATGGGGACAGGGTCGAGTGGCTACACCTTC
>TRBV19|TRBD1|TRBJ1-2|NA
CASSIPYDRGPNYGYTF
TGTGCCAGTAGTATCCCCTACGACAGGGGACCTAACTATGGCTACACCTTC
>TRBV30|NA|TRBJ1-3|NA
CAWQRTVSGNTIYF
TGTGCCTGGCAGCGGACGGTCTCTGGAAACACCATATATTTT
>TRBV7-9|TRBD2|TRBJ2-1|NA
CASSLGGGPYNEQFF
TGTGCCAGCAGCTTGGGGGGAGGGCCCTACAATGAGCAGTTCTTC
>TRBV28|NA|TRBJ1-2|NA
CASSLAGNGYTF
TGTGCCAGCAGCCTTGCAGGGAATGGCTACACCTTC
>TRBV7-3|TRBD1|TRBJ1-1|NA
CASSPGQGSKTEAFF
TGTGCCAGCAGCCCGGGACAGGGATCGAAGACTGAAGCTTTCTTT
>TRBV5-5|NA|TRBJ2-7|NA
CASSLAGGGETYEQYF
TGTGCCAGCAGCTTGGCCGGTGGGGGCGAGACCTACGAGCAGTACTTC
>TRBV10-2|NA|TRBJ2-5|NA
CASSTTDAGSTYF
TGCGCCAGCAGTACCACCGACGCGGGTTCAACGTACTTC
>TRBV2|NA|TRBJ1-5|NA
CASREETHQPQHF
TGTGCCTCGAGGGAGGAGACCCATCAGCCCCAGCATTTT